Listed below are T cell receptor beta chains from one sample, sequenced in a study of blood T cell repertoires in COVID-19. Using immunoSEQ multiplex PCR, the repertoire was profiled, and TCRdb retains in-frame clones only, with some absent. The repertoire holds approximately 190,000 clones, 82% seen once, with around 8% in the top ten. Sequencing was performed on peripheral blood. The receptors come from an older woman with COVID-19, enrolled during active disease. Both conserved end residues are trimmed from each CDR3. Expanded clones are given a class, and other clones once, few, many or no size at all.

TRBV2,NA,TRBJ1-2,ASSVVTANYGYT
TRBV3-1/TRBV3-2,NA,TRBJ2-1,ASSHSSGYNEQF
TRBV28,NA,TRBJ1-4,ASSLMTRMGGNEKLF
TRBV6-5,NA,TRBJ1-4,ASSYSGGGGEKLF
TRBV6-6,NA,TRBJ1-4,ASYRGTNEKLF
TRBV19,NA,TRBJ1-2,ASTRGQGAGYT
TRBV29-1,NA,TRBJ2-7,SVEVYGQGNEQY
TRBV15,few,TRBJ2-2,ATSREGTSRSVAGELF
TRBV19,NA,TRBJ2-2,ASSIGRGGARELF
TRBV7-9,NA,TRBJ2-3,ASSLASGADTQY
TRBV14,once,TRBJ2-1,ASSPLRGRDRGRNEQF
TRBV11-2,NA,TRBJ2-1,ASSFGRAPNNEQF
TRBV11-3,NA,TRBJ2-5,ASSLDYRGTQY
TRBV10-2,few,TRBJ2-7,ASSELGQGAYEQY
TRBV19,NA,TRBJ2-1,ASRARRDEQF
TRBV7-3,NA,TRBJ1-1,ASSLTLGGASEAF
TRBV5-6,NA,TRBJ2-2,ASSLGQGGWVTGELF
TRBV6-5,few,TRBJ2-7,ASSLTSRYEQY